The 3 T cell receptor beta chains below all came from one sample that was sequenced in a study of T cell repertoires in cytomegalovirus infection. A single record per CDR3 protein comes from TCRdb applying MiXCR to the reads. The sample lists 400,000 or so distinct CDR3 sequences; roughly 31% were seen once. Sample: PBMCs. Source of these receptors: a human donor in good health (CMV status not recorded). Some clones in this sample may be carry-over from other donors' samples.

The chain links TRBV19 to TRBJ1-1; the D gene is possibly TRBD1 (5 bases). Trimming removed 3 bases from V and 6 bases from J, with 8 bases in between. Germline V gene sequence: CDR1 LNHDA, CDR2 SQIVND (reference sequence). CDR3 length: 12 amino acids. The CDR3 bases are TGTGCCAGTAGTATGAGGGGCGCTGAAGCTTTCTTT. It encodes CASSMRGAEAFF.

A word on this clonotype: Germline is not matched at one junction end, which may reflect a read error. The V gene is TRBV12-3 or TRBV12-4, the J gene TRBJ1-3; tentative D call: TRBD1 (5 bases). CDR3 length equals 11 residues. The CDR3 region has the DNA TGTGACAGCTCCGGGGCATACACCATATATTTT. Protein product: CDSSGAYTIYF.

This clonotype was detected ten times or more. This chain connects TRBV12-3 or TRBV12-4 to TRBJ1-4, with D tentatively TRBD1 (5 bases). The CDR3 contains 15 residues. Trimming stripped 4 bases from V and 7 bases from J, with 16 bases between. The CDR3 protein is CASSSQGARGEKLFF. The DNA for the CDR3 is TGTGCCAGCAGTTCCCAAGGGGCGCGAGGTGAAAAACTGTTTTTT.